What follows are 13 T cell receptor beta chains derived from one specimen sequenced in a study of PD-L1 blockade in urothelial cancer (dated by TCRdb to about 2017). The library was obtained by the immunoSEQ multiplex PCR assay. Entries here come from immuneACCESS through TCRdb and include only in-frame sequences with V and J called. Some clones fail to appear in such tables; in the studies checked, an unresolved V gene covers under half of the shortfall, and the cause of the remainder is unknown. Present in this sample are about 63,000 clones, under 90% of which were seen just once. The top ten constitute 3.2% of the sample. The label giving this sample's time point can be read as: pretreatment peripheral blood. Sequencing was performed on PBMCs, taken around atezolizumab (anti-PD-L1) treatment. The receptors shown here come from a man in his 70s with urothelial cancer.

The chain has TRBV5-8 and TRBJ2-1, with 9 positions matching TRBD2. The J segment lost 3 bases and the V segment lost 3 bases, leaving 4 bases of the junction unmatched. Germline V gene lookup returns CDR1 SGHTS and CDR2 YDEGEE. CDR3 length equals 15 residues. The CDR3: CASSSGTSNYNEQFF. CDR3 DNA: TGTGCCAGCAGCTCCGGGACTAGCAACTACAATGAGCAGTTCTTC.

The DNA of the CDR3 is TGTGCCAGCAGCTTATCGAGGGCCGGTGAGCAGTACTTC. It specifies CASSLSRAGEQYF. J is TRBJ2-7 and V is TRBV7-9, with D possibly TRBD2 on 5 matching bases. V gave up 2 bases and J gave up 7 bases, with 12 bases separating them. CDR1 and CDR2 (germline): SEHNR, FQNEAQ (reference sequence). This CDR3 is built from 13 residues. The whole variable domain, remainder taken from reference TRBV7-9 and TRBJ2-7, is DTGVSQNPRHKITKRGQNVTFRCDPISEHNRLYWYRQTLGQGPEFLTYFQNEAQLEKSRLLSDRFSAERPKGSFSTLEIQRTEQGDSAMYLCASSLSRAGEQYFGPGTRLTVT.

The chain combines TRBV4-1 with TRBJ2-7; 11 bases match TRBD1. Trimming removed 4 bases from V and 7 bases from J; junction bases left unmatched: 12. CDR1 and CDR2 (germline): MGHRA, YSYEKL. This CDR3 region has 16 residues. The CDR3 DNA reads TGCGCCAGCAGCCCAGAAGGGACAGGGGGGAGTGGGGAGCAGTACTTC. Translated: CASSPEGTGGSGEQYF.

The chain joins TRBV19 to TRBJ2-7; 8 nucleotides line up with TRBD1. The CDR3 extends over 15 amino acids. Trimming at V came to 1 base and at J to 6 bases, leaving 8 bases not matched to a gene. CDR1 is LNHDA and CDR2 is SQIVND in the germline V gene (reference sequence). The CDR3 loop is CASSIGTGYQGEQYF. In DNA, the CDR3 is TGTGCCAGTAGTATAGGGACAGGGTATCAGGGCGAGCAGTACTTC.

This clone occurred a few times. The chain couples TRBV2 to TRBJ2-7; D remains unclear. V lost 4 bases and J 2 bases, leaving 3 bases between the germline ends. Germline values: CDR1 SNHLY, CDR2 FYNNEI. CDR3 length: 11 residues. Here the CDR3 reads CASSAAYEQYF. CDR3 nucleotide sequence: TGTGCCAGCAGTGCAGCCTACGAGCAGTACTTC.

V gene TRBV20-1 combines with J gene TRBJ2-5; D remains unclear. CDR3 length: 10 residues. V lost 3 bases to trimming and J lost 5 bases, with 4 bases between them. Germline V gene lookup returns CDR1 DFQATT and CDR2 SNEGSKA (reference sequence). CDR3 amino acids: CSASSETQYF. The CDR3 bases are TGCAGTGCTAGTAGCGAGACCCAGTACTTC.

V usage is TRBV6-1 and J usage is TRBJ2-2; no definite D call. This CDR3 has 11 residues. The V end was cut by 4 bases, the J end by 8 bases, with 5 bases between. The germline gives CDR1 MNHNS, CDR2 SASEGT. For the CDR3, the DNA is TGTGCCAGCAGTGCAGTGGGGGAGCTGTTTTTT. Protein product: CASSAVGELFF.

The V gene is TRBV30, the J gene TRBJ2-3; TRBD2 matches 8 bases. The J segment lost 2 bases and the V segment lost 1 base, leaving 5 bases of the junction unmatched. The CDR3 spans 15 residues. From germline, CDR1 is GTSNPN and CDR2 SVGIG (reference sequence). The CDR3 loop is CAWSGGSGNTDTQYF. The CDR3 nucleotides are TGTGCCTGGAGTGGGGGTAGCGGGAACACAGATACGCAGTATTTT.

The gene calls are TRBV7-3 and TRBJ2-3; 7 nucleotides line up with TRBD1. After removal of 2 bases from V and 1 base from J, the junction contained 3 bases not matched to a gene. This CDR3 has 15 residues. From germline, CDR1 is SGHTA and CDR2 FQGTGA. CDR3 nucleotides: TGTGCCAGCAGCTTAGGGCAGGGGGGCACAGATACGCAGTATTTT. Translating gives CASSLGQGGTDTQYF.

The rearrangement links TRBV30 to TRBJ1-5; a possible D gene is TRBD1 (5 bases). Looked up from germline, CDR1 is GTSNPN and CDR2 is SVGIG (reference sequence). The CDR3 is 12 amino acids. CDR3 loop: CAGGGINQPQHF. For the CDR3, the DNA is TGTGCTGGGGGGGGAATCAATCAGCCCCAGCATTTT. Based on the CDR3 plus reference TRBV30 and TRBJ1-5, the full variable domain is SQTIHQWPATLVQPVGSPLSLECTVEGTSNPNLYWYRQAAGRGLQLLFYSVGIGQISSEVPQNLSASRPQDRQFILSSKKLLLSDSGFYLCAGGGINQPQHFGDGTRLSIL.

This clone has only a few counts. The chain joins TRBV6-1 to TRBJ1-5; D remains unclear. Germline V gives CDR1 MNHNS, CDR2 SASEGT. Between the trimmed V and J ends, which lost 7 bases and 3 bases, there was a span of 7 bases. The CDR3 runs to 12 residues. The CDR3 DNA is TGTGCCAGCAACAGTCTCAATCAGCCCCAGCATTTT. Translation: CASNSLNQPQHF.

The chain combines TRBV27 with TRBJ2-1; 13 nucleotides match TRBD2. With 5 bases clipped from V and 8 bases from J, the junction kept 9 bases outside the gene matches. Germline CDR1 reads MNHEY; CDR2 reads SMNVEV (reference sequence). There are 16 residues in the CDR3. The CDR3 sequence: CASSVGTSGILHEQFF. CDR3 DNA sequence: TGTGCCAGCAGTGTAGGGACTAGCGGGATTCTCCATGAGCAGTTCTTC.

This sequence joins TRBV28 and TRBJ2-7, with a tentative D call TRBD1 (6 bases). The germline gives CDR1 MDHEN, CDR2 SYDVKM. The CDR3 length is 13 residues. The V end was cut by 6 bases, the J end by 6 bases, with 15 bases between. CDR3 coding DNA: TGTGCCAGCAGGGAAGGGGGTGGGTTCGAGCAGTACTTC. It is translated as CASREGGGFEQYF.